A selection of T cell receptor beta chains follows, all from one sample in a study of OX40 agonist ivuxolimab in advanced cancers. TCRdb's table, derived via immunoSEQ multiplex PCR, lists solely in-frame clones and lacks some. The sample holds approximately 82,000 clones, almost 90% seen once. The material was CD4+ or CD8+ T cells sorted from blood, obtained in a trial of the OX40 agonist ivuxolimab. These receptors all stem from an adult with an advanced solid tumor such as melanoma, head and neck, liver or kidney cancer. The CDR3 runs from the conserved cysteine through the conserved F or W. Each record gives: clone size, J gene, V gene, D gene, CDR3 DNA, CDR3 protein. The D gene is left open where the match is weak. Clone size is shown for a subset of rows, as once, few, many or a class of expanded clone.

- TRBJ1-1 TRBV28 TRBD1 TGTGCCAGCAGCCTGGGACAGATGAACACTGAAGCTTTCTTT CASSLGQMNTEAFF
- TRBJ2-3 TRBV11-3 TRBD2 TGTGCCAGCAGCCCAGGGACTAGCGGGTACACAGATACGCAGTATTTT CASSPGTSGYTDTQYF
many TRBJ1-2 TRBV6-1 - TGTGCCAGCAGCCCAGAGAGGGACTATGGCTACACCTTC CASSPERDYGYTF
- TRBJ2-1 TRBV6-1 - TGTGCCAGCACAATTGGGGGAAGTTACAATGAGCAGTTCTTC CASTIGGSYNEQFF
- TRBJ2-1 TRBV7-3 TRBD2 TGTGCCAGCAGCACCCAGGGACTAGCGGGAGCCAATGAGCAGTTCTTC CASSTQGLAGANEQFF
- TRBJ1-2 TRBV25-1 - TGTGCCAGCAGTGGTAACAGCTATGGCTACACCTTC CASSGNSYGYTF
- TRBJ2-2 TRBV20-1 - TGCAGTGCTGGAAACACCGGGGAGCTGTTTTTT CSAGNTGELFF
- TRBJ1-2 TRBV28 - TGTGCCAGCAGTAGGGTCAACTATGGCTACACCTTC CASSRVNYGYTF
- TRBJ1-1 TRBV10-2 - TGCGCCACCCTAGGTCGGGGGAACACTGAAGCTTTCTTT CATLGRGNTEAFF
- TRBJ1-2 TRBV7-8 - TGTGCCAGCAGCTTCGGTGGGCTTACGAGTGCTGGTGGCTACACCTTC CASSFGGLTSAGGYTF
- TRBJ2-3 TRBV5-1 TRBD2 TGCGCCAGCAGGCCCGTTGCGGGAGTAGATACGCAGTATTTT CASRPVAGVDTQYF
- TRBJ2-2 TRBV19 - TGTGCCAGTAGTATAATGGCACTGACTAGGCCCGGGGAGCTGTTTTTT CASSIMALTRPGELFF
- TRBJ2-2 TRBV27 - TGTGCCAGCAGGGGGAACAGGGCGAACACCGGGGAGCTGTTTTTT CASRGNRANTGELFF
once TRBJ2-2 TRBV6-5 - TGTGCCAGCAGTAAGTCAGCGGGGAACACCGGGGAGCTGTTTTTT CASSKSAGNTGELFF
- TRBJ1-1 TRBV7-2 - TGTGCCAGCAGCTTAGGGCAGGGGATTGAAGCTTTCTTT CASSLGQGIEAFF
- TRBJ2-3 TRBV2 - TGTGCCAGCAGCCCTATTCGAGCTACAGATACGCAGTATTTT CASSPIRATDTQYF
- TRBJ1-6 TRBV5-4 - TGTGCCAGCAAATCGGGGCAGACAAATTCACCCCTCCACTTT CASKSGQTNSPLHF
- TRBJ2-3 TRBV4-2 TRBD2 TGTGCCAGCAGCCAAGACGGGAGGTACACAGATACGCAGTATTTT CASSQDGRYTDTQYF
- TRBJ2-1 TRBV5-1 TRBD2 TGCGCCAGCAGAGAGGGTAGCGGGAGATTCAATGAGCAGTTCTTC CASREGSGRFNEQFF
- TRBJ1-4 TRBV9 - TGTGCCAGCAGCCTATCCGCCGGGACCGAAAAACTGTTTTTT CASSLSAGTEKLFF
- TRBJ2-5 TRBV5-1 TRBD2 TGCGCCAGCAGCTTGGCGGGACTAGCGGGAGTGGAGACCCAGTACTTC CASSLAGLAGVETQYF
- TRBJ1-2 TRBV7-2 TRBD1 TGTGCCAGCAGCCCCGACGACAGGGGACGTGGCTACACCTTC CASSPDDRGRGYTF
- TRBJ1-1 TRBV29-1 - TGCAGCGTTGATACAGGGTTTGGCACTGAAGCTTTCTTT CSVDTGFGTEAFF
once TRBJ2-3 TRBV30 TRBD2 TGTGCCTGGAGCCGGGCGGGAGGGGCAGATACGCAGTATTTT CAWSRAGGADTQYF
- TRBJ1-2 TRBV29-1 - TGCAGCGTTGAAGCCGGGGGTAACTATGGCTACACCTTC CSVEAGGNYGYTF
- TRBJ2-1 TRBV9 TRBD1 TGTGCCAGCAGCCCAGGACAGGGGACCTACAATGAGCAGTTCTTC CASSPGQGTYNEQFF
once TRBJ2-1 TRBV5-5 - TGTGCCAGCAGCTTGGCCTCTACCCCCCATGAGCAGTTCTTC CASSLASTPHEQFF
- TRBJ2-3 TRBV5-4 - TGTGCCAGCAGCTTGGCGGGAGTTCGCCCAGATACGCAGTATTTT CASSLAGVRPDTQYF
- TRBJ1-2 TRBV5-4 - TGTGCCAGCAGCTTGGGGGGTGGAGGGGACTATGGCTACACCTTC CASSLGGGGDYGYTF
- TRBJ2-3 TRBV29-1 TRBD1 TGCAGCGTTGGCCGGACAGGGGCCACAGATACGCAGTATTTT CSVGRTGATDTQYF
- TRBJ1-2 TRBV4-3 - TGCGCCAGCAGCCAAGGTATACAGAACTATGGCTACACCTTC CASSQGIQNYGYTF
- TRBJ2-5 TRBV7-2 - TGTGCCAGCAGCCCGAGTGGGGGGGCGCAGACCCAGTACTTC CASSPSGGAQTQYF
- TRBJ2-1 TRBV19 - TGTGCCAGTATCCAGCCCCCGGGTGAGCAGTTCTTC CASIQPPGEQFF
- TRBJ2-1 TRBV4-3 TRBD2 TGCGCCAGCAGCCGTCTCGAGCGGGATTACAATGAGCAGTTCTTC CASSRLERDYNEQFF
- TRBJ2-1 TRBV9 - TGTGCCAGCAGCTGGGGGGAAAATGAGCAGTTCTTC CASSWGENEQFF
- TRBJ1-1 TRBV5-1 - TGCGCCAGCAGCTTGGGGAGGAGTGGGAACACTGAAGCTTTCTTT CASSLGRSGNTEAFF
- TRBJ2-7 TRBV7-9 - TGTGCCAGCAGCCACCGGGACAACGGTTTGCTGTTC CASSHRDNGLLF
- TRBJ1-1 TRBV4-2 TRBD1 TGTGCCAGCAGCTGGGACAGGGGTGAAGCTTTCTTT CASSWDRGEAFF
- TRBJ2-3 TRBV2 TRBD2 TGTGCCAGCAGTGTTAGCGGGGGCAGCACAGATACGCAGTATTTT CASSVSGGSTDTQYF
once TRBJ2-1 TRBV28 TRBD2 TGTGCCAGCAGTTTCCCACTAGCGGGAGCCTTTCACTACAATGAGCAGTTCTTC CASSFPLAGAFHYNEQFF
- TRBJ1-5 TRBV29-1 - TGCAGCGTGGGGGAGGCGCGCAATCAGCCCCAGCATTTT CSVGEARNQPQHF
- TRBJ2-5 TRBV18 TRBD1 TGTGCCAGCTCATCAGGACAGGAACAAGAGACCCAGTACTTC CASSSGQEQETQYF